This section outlines one T cell receptor beta chain sequence together with its context. Deletions cut 6 bases from V and 8 bases from J, with 7 bases between. The germline V gene has CDR1 ENHRY and CDR2 SYGVKD. This CDR3 has 10 amino acids. The data stem from a study of shared clonotypes between healthy human individuals. Naive CD8 isolation took CD45RO-negative cells positively selected for CCR7 and excluded terminally differentiated effector memory CD45RA+ cells. Data came from immunoSEQ multiplex PCR; TCRdb stores just in-frame clones and leaves some out. Here the sample spans 800,000 to 950,000 clones, about 96% being singletons.

The source is a young man in good health. The V gene is TRBV10-3, the J gene TRBJ1-1; D gene unclear. The material sequenced was naive CD8+ T cells sorted from blood. The DNA for the CDR3 is TGTGCCATCAGAGCAAGGGAAGCTTTCTTT. It specifies CAIRAREAFF.